This TCR beta chain emerged from a study of T cell responses to AZD1222 COVID-19 vaccine. The CDR3 spans 14 residues. The V and J ends lost 2 bases and 10 bases respectively, with 15 bases between them. Germline V gene data show CDR1 as LGHDT and CDR2 as YNNKEL (reference sequence). Findings of the study overall: The donor group comprised mostly white British people and more females; the analysis possibly underestimated clonal diversity. Breadth and depth of Spike-specific TCRs rose after two AZD1222 doses.

Assay: immunoSEQ multiplex PCR; the TCRdb copy retains only in-frame clones and omits some. The data show about 130,000 clones, about 94% seen once. With respect to this clone: As yet, its antigen is unknown.

The J gene is TRBJ1-5, the V gene TRBV3-1 (or the pseudogene TRBV3-2); D not resolved. The receptor's source is an adult in good health. The sequenced sample was peripheral blood, obtained on day 0 of AZD1222 vaccination. The CDR3 DNA is TGTGCCAGCAGCCAAATCGGGGAGGCGCAACCCCAGCATTTT. It specifies CASSQIGEAQPQHF.